These 8 T cell receptor beta chains share one sample of origin, sequenced in a study of T cell responses to AZD1222 COVID-19 vaccine. This table comes from immunoSEQ multiplex PCR, and its TCRdb copy is limited to in-frame clones, with some not included. The sample includes about 110,000 clones, about 91% of them seen just once. The starting material was peripheral blood, obtained on day 0 of AZD1222 vaccination. These receptors all stem from an adult in good health.

The chain employs TRBV19 and TRBJ1-5, with a weak D call TRBD1 (6 bases). V dropped 3 bases and J dropped 2 bases, with 8 bases sitting between them. The germline V gene has CDR1 LNHDA and CDR2 SQIVND (reference sequence). The CDR3 runs 14 residues. CDR3 in amino acids: CASSIRGGNQPQHF. The DNA of the CDR3 is TGTGCCAGTAGTATCAGGGGAGGCAATCAGCCCCAGCATTTT.

DNA of the CDR3: TGTGCCAGCATGGGGACAGGGCTCTCCGGGGCCAACGTCCTGACTTTC. This codes for CASMGTGLSGANVLTF. The chain is built from TRBV2 and TRBJ2-6, with 9 bases lining up with TRBD1. The junction had 8 bases not matched to a gene; V was cut back by 7 bases and J by 4 bases. From germline, CDR1 is SNHLY and CDR2 FYNNEI. CDR3 length: 16 amino acids.

The CDR3 sequence is CASSFTGTSTDTQYF. The DNA of the CDR3 is TGCGCCAGCAGCTTTACAGGCACCAGCACAGATACGCAGTATTTT. The rearrangement uses TRBV5-1 and TRBJ2-3, with a tentative D call TRBD1 (5 bases). This CDR3 contains 15 residues. Germline assignment: CDR1 SGHRS and CDR2 YFSETQ. Trimming left V 2 bases short and J 0 bases short, with 10 bases between.

The chain joins TRBV5-1 to TRBJ2-7, with 7 bases identical to TRBD1. CDR1 and CDR2 (germline): SGHRS, YFSETQ. The CDR3 is 14 residues long. The junction had 7 bases not matched to a gene; V was cut back by 2 bases and J by 5 bases. In DNA, the CDR3 is TGCGCCAGCAGCTTCGAGGGGGCAGAAGACGAGCAGTACTTC. Protein product: CASSFEGAEDEQYF.

The V call is TRBV6-2 or TRBV6-3, the J call TRBJ1-2, with 7 bases identical to TRBD1. The CDR3 contains 15 residues. Germline V lookup: CDR1 MNHEY, CDR2 SVGEGT. Unmatched junction bases numbered 11, after V lost 2 bases and J lost 8 bases. The chain's CDR3 is CASSYGEQGSKGYTF. The DNA for the CDR3 is TGTGCCAGCAGTTACGGGGAACAGGGGAGCAAAGGCTACACCTTC.

V and J are TRBV15 and TRBJ1-4; D call uncertain. The CDR3 spans 14 residues. CDR1 and CDR2 (germline): LNHNV, YYDKDF (reference sequence). Trimming stripped 1 base from V and 4 bases from J, with 7 bases between. CDR3 nucleotide sequence: TGTGCCACCAGCAGAGGGCAGATTAATGAAAAACTGTTTTTT. Translation: CATSRGQINEKLFF. The variable domain in full, with the rest retrieved from reference TRBV15 and TRBJ1-4, is DAMVIQNPRYQVTQFGKPVTLSCSQTLNHNVMYWYQQKSSQAPKLLFHYYDKDFNNEADTPDNFQSRRPNTSFCFLDIRSPGLGDTAMYLCATSRGQINEKLFFGSGTQLSVL.

The chain joins TRBV20-1 to TRBJ2-5; D remains unclear. This CDR3 region has 11 residues. V shed 5 bases and J shed 5 bases, with 9 bases lying between them. Germline lookup yields CDR1 DFQATT and CDR2 SNEGSKA (reference sequence). The CDR3 region has the DNA TGCAGTGCTGTACCTTGGGAGACCCAGTACTTC. This codes for CSAVPWETQYF.

The J gene is TRBJ1-3, the V gene TRBV7-6; possibly TRBD1 for D (6 bases). The CDR3 is 17 amino acids. Germline loops: CDR1 SGHVS, CDR2 FNYEAQ. V was clipped by 5 bases and J by 0 bases, with 17 bases between them. The CDR3 DNA reads TGTGCCAGCAGCCCCCAGGGGACGATCGTCTCTGGAAACACCATATATTTT. Protein product: CASSPQGTIVSGNTIYF.